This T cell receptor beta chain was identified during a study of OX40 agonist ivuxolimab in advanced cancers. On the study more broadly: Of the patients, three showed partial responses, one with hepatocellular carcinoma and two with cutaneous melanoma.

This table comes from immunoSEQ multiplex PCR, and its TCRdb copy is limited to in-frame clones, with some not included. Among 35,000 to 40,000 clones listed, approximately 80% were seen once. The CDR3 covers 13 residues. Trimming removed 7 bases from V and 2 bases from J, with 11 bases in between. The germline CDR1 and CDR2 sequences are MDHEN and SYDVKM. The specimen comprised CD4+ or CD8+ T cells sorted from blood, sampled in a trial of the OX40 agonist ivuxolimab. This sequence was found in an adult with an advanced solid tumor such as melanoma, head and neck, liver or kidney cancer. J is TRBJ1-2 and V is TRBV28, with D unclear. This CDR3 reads CASTLGGNYGYTF. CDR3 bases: TGTGCCAGCACCCTGGGAGGGAACTATGGCTACACCTTC.